Listed below are T cell receptor beta chains from one sample, sequenced in a study of T-cell reconstitution after alpha-beta-depleted transplantation in children. TCRdb used MiXCR to reprocess the PCR reads, holding one entry per CDR3 protein. Of some 550,000 distinct CDR3 sequences listed, 15% to 20% are singletons. The specimen was PBMCs from the stem cell graft donor, collected from the stem cell graft. All receptors derive from a human donor who donated a stem cell graft to a child with acute lymphoblastic leukemia. The CDR3 runs from the conserved cysteine through the conserved F or W. Fields, in order: clone size, V gene, D gene, J gene, CDR3 protein. A D gene is named only where the DNA matches it firmly. Clone size appears in some rows only: once, few, many, or a class for an expanded clone.

.,TRBV5-1,.,TRBJ2-7,CASSFDSPYEQYF
few,TRBV20-1,.,TRBJ1-4,CSALHGQSQKLFF
.,TRBV27,.,TRBJ1-3,CASGMISGNTIYF
.,TRBV12-3/TRBV12-4,TRBD1,TRBJ1-3,CTTSTGSGNTIYF
.,TRBV9,.,TRBJ2-1,CASSAFRLNEQFF
.,TRBV18,.,TRBJ2-3,CASPPTDTQYF
.,TRBV15,TRBD2,TRBJ2-7,CATSRDGLAGEPEQYF
few,TRBV29-1,.,TRBJ2-7,CSVEGSTYEQYF
.,TRBV9,TRBD2,TRBJ2-5,CASSVEGLAGVDQETQYF
.,TRBV18,TRBD2,TRBJ2-7,CASSPPGGSSYEQYF
few,TRBV11-2,.,TRBJ2-3,CASSFTTPSTDTQYF
.,TRBV5-1,.,TRBJ2-3,CASSLLARTDTQYF
.,TRBV10-3,.,TRBJ2-5,CAISESTSIQETQYF
few,TRBV27,TRBD2,TRBJ2-7,CASSLGPPGDYSGVEQYF
.,TRBV5-1,TRBD2,TRBJ2-5,CASSLSGARTSGRETQYF